This passage covers 29 T cell receptor beta chains from one sample sequenced in a study of spatial heterogeneity in lung cancer. Time point specified: sample taken at primary tumor resection. Extraction of whole RNA from tumor, nontumor lung or frozen PBMC preceded unsorted sequencing. TCRdb called the 5' RACE reads again in MiXCR, with one record for every CDR3 protein. This sample has about 82,000 distinct CDR3 sequences; approximately 12% occur once, and the top ten carry about 4.5%. This sample comprised PBMCs, obtained at surgery. Every receptor here comes from a male donor with early-stage non-small cell lung cancer.

The chain couples TRBV29-1 to TRBJ2-2; D is uncertain. Deletions cut 1 base from V and 4 bases from J, with 10 bases between. Germline CDR1 and CDR2: SQVTM and ANQGSEA. This CDR3 comprises 14 residues. CDR3 bases: TGCAGCGTTGAAGGGCAGATGAGCACCGGGGAGCTGTTTTTT. It encodes CSVEGQMSTGELFF.

The chain couples TRBV2 to TRBJ1-2; 7 bases align to TRBD1. The CDR3 length is 14 residues. Germline CDR1 and CDR2: SNHLY and FYNNEI. The V segment lost 4 bases and the J segment 5 bases; nucleotides outside the gene matches: 7. In DNA, the CDR3 is TGTGCCAGCAGTGGAACCGGGACAGTTTATGGCTACACCTTC. As protein: CASSGTGTVYGYTF. Full variable domain (rest looked up from reference TRBV2 and TRBJ1-2): EPEVTQTPSHQVTQMGQEVILRCVPISNHLYFYWYRQILGQKVEFLVSFYNNEISEKSEIFDDQFSVERPDGSNFTLKIRSTKLEDSAMYFCASSGTGTVYGYTFGSGTRLTVV.

This clonotype was counted many times. The chain uses TRBV5-1 and TRBJ1-1, with D perhaps TRBD1 (6 bases). The V end lost 4 bases, the J end lost 2 bases, and 9 bases lay between the germline ends. The germline V gene encodes CDR1 SGHRS and CDR2 YFSETQ. This CDR3 has 13 residues. CDR3 residues: CASSRTDNTEAFF. DNA of the CDR3: TGCGCCAGCAGCCGGACAGATAACACTGAAGCTTTCTTT.

This chain joins TRBV12-3 or TRBV12-4 and TRBJ1-5, with D tentatively TRBD1 (6 bases). V shed 5 bases and J shed 0 bases, with 14 bases lying between them. The CDR3 length is 16 residues. CDR3 sequence: CASSPPTGYSNQPQHF. CDR3 sequence (DNA): TGTGCCAGCAGTCCCCCAACAGGGTATAGCAATCAGCCCCAGCATTTT.

This clonotype was counted a few times. The V gene is TRBV18, the J gene TRBJ2-1, with TRBD2 as a possible D gene (5 bases). Germline CDR1 reads KGHSH; CDR2 reads LQKENI. The CDR3 is made up of 12 amino acids. V was clipped by 2 bases and J by 9 bases, with 8 bases between them. The CDR3: CASSPGGGEQFF. CDR3 nucleotide sequence: TGTGCCAGCTCACCAGGTGGAGGTGAGCAGTTCTTC.

The V call is TRBV13, the J call TRBJ1-3; D gene uncertain. V shed 3 bases and J shed 1 base, with 4 bases lying between them. The length of the CDR3 is 13 residues. From germline, CDR1 is PRHDT and CDR2 FYEKMQ (reference sequence). CDR3 DNA sequence: TGTGCCAGCAGCTTCAAGTCTGGAAACACCATATATTTT. It encodes CASSFKSGNTIYF.

The table lists this clonotype with a few counts. The V call is TRBV30, the J call TRBJ1-5, with D tentatively TRBD1 (5 bases). Trimming removed 2 bases at V and 2 bases at J, with 13 bases between. This CDR3 has 15 residues. Germline V gene data show CDR1 as GTSNPN and CDR2 as SVGIG (reference sequence). The CDR3 DNA reads TGTGCCTGGAGTTCCATGACAGCGGGCAATCAGCCCCAGCATTTT. Translation gives CAWSSMTAGNQPQHF.

The sample holds many counts of this clonotype. J is TRBJ1-1 and V is TRBV15, with D possibly matching TRBD1 (5 bases). Germline values: CDR1 LNHNV, CDR2 YYDKDF (reference sequence). The V end was cut by 1 base, the J end by 4 bases, with 10 bases between. This CDR3 is 14 amino acids long. The CDR3 here is CATSRVGGGTEAFF. In nucleotides, the CDR3 is TGTGCCACCAGCAGAGTGGGGGGAGGCACTGAAGCTTTCTTT.

This clonotype was picked up a small number of times. The V gene is TRBV20-1, the J gene TRBJ2-3; 7 bases map to TRBD1. The CDR3 sequence is 14 residues long. V lost 5 bases to trimming and J lost 1 base; unmatched junction nucleotides: 6. Germline CDR1 DFQATT, CDR2 SNEGSKA (reference sequence). The CDR3 nucleotides read TGCAGTGCTCCTGACAGGGAACGCACAGATACGCAGTATTTT. This encodes CSAPDRERTDTQYF.

This clonotype was seen at least ten times. The chain joins TRBV10-2 to TRBJ1-5; 7 nucleotides match TRBD1. Losses at the gene ends were 2 bases for V and 4 bases for J; bases not matched to a gene: 11. Germline CDR1 WSHSY, CDR2 SAAADI. The CDR3 consists of 17 residues. The CDR3 here is CASSEVPGTVANQPQHF. The CDR3 DNA reads TGCGCCAGCAGTGAGGTCCCCGGGACAGTCGCTAATCAGCCCCAGCATTTT.

This clonotype was seen more than once but under ten times. The chain has TRBV18 and TRBJ2-6; a weak D match, TRBD2 (5 bases). The CDR3 covers 14 residues. V lost 5 bases to trimming and J lost 2 bases, with 7 bases between them. The germline CDR1 and CDR2 sequences are KGHSH and LQKENI. The CDR3 spells CASSTGAGANVLTF. CDR3 coding DNA: TGTGCCAGCTCAACCGGGGCTGGGGCCAACGTCCTGACTTTC.

This clonotype was recorded a few times. The rearrangement uses TRBV5-6 and TRBJ1-1, with 9 positions matching TRBD1. Germline CDR1 is SGHDT and CDR2 is YYEEEE. V lost 4 bases, J lost 4 bases, and 2 bases stayed unmatched. The CDR3 runs to 13 residues. CDR3 residues: CASSQTGGTEAFF. CDR3 DNA sequence: TGTGCCAGCAGCCAGACAGGGGGCACTGAAGCTTTCTTT.

The rearrangement links TRBV10-3 to TRBJ2-3; 7 nucleotides match TRBD2. CDR3 length equals 14 residues. V shed 8 bases and J 0 bases; nucleotides not matched to a gene: 5. Germline V gene lookup returns CDR1 ENHRY and CDR2 SYGVKD. CDR3 nucleotide sequence: TGTGCCATCCAGCGGGGAACTAGCACAGATACGCAGTATTTT. Encoded protein: CAIQRGTSTDTQYF.

This chain connects TRBV6-5 to TRBJ2-3, with 10 bases identical to TRBD2. This CDR3 has 16 amino acids. Germline CDR1 reads MNHEY; CDR2 reads SVGAGI. The V segment lost 2 bases and the J segment 5 bases; nucleotides outside the gene matches: 7. The CDR3 here is CASSYESGGARDTQYF. DNA of the CDR3: TGTGCCAGCAGTTACGAGAGCGGGGGGGCAAGAGATACGCAGTATTTT.

The sample holds a few counts of this clonotype. This chain connects TRBV6-2 or TRBV6-3 to TRBJ2-7; D might be TRBD2 (6 bases). In germline, CDR1 is MNHEY, CDR2 SVGEGT. The CDR3 runs to 14 residues. V was clipped by 10 bases and J by 5 bases, with 21 bases between them. CDR3 protein: CAIGGTLNYHEQYF. The DNA for the CDR3 is TGTGCCATCGGCGGGACTCTTAATTACCACGAGCAGTACTTC.

The gene calls are TRBV9 and TRBJ2-1, with 8 bases aligning to TRBD2. Germline CDR1 reads SGDLS; CDR2 reads YYNGEE. Trimming took 0 bases from V and 4 from J; bases not matched to a gene: 6. The CDR3 covers 16 residues. The CDR3 sequence is CASSVATAGVYNEQFF. The CDR3, as DNA: TGTGCCAGCAGCGTAGCTACAGCGGGGGTGTACAATGAGCAGTTCTTC. Full variable domain (outside the CDR3, taken from reference TRBV9 and TRBJ2-1): DSGVTQTPKHLITATGQRVTLRCSPRSGDLSVYWYQQSLDQGLQFLIQYYNGEERAKGNILERFSAQQFPDLHSELNLSSLELGDSALYFCASSVATAGVYNEQFFGPGTRLTVL.

This clonotype occurred a few times. This chain uses TRBV19 with TRBJ1-2; 12 bases are shared with TRBD1. After removal of 5 bases from V and 3 bases from J, the junction contained 4 bases not matched to a gene. The CDR3 runs 15 residues. The germline V gene has CDR1 LNHDA and CDR2 SQIVND (reference sequence). CDR3 loop: CASSSGQGADYGYTF. CDR3 in DNA: TGTGCCAGTAGTTCGGGACAGGGGGCCGACTATGGCTACACCTTC.

This clonotype has more than one count but fewer than ten. The chain links TRBV10-3 to TRBJ2-3; 9 bases are a match to TRBD2. Germline V gene data show CDR1 as ENHRY and CDR2 as SYGVKD. There are 14 residues in the CDR3. Losses at the gene ends were 10 bases for V and 3 bases for J; bases not matched to a gene: 8. This CDR3 is CATRLAGETDTQYF. Here the CDR3 DNA reads TGTGCCACTCGCTTAGCGGGAGAAACAGATACGCAGTATTTT.

This clonotype was detected many times. The chain recombines TRBV6-2 or TRBV6-3 with TRBJ2-7; tentatively, D is TRBD2 (5 bases). CDR1 is MNHEY, CDR2 SVGEGT, per germline. Trimming pared 0 bases from V and 3 bases from J, leaving 18 bases between. CDR3 length equals 17 residues. The DNA of the CDR3 is TGTGCCAGCAGTTACTCGTCCGGGAAGGCGGTGAGCTACGAGCAGTACTTC. As protein: CASSYSSGKAVSYEQYF.

The chain is built from TRBV5-1 and TRBJ2-5; TRBD1 or TRBD2 may be the D gene (5 bases each). The CDR3 contains 14 residues. The V and J ends lost 0 bases and 8 bases respectively, with 14 bases between them. Germline V gene lookup returns CDR1 SGHRS and CDR2 YFSETQ. The CDR3 region has the DNA TGCGCCAGCAGCTTGGAGGGACCGCCTGGCACCCAGTACTTC. As protein: CASSLEGPPGTQYF.

This clonotype was observed a few times. The chain joins TRBV2 to TRBJ2-1; 9 bases align to TRBD1. The junction had 7 bases not matched to a gene; V was cut back by 7 bases and J by 9 bases. In germline, CDR1 is SNHLY, CDR2 FYNNEI. The CDR3 totals 13 residues. CDR3 sequence reads: CASTGTGLGEQFF. CDR3 bases: TGTGCCAGCACCGGGACAGGGCTGGGTGAGCAGTTCTTC. The whole variable domain, filled in from reference TRBV2 and TRBJ2-1, reads EPEVTQTPSHQVTQMGQEVILRCVPISNHLYFYWYRQILGQKVEFLVSFYNNEISEKSEIFDDQFSVERPDGSNFTLKIRSTKLEDSAMYFCASTGTGLGEQFFGPGTRLTVL.

This clonotype was counted many times. The chain recombines TRBV6-1 with TRBJ1-2, with D possibly being TRBD1 (6 bases). The CDR3 is 15 residues long. The germline V gene has CDR1 MNHNS and CDR2 SASEGT. V lost 6 bases and J lost 2, with 16 bases in between. The CDR3 DNA is TGTGCCAGCAGATCCCCCAGGGGTGACAACTATGGCTACACCTTC. Its protein is CASRSPRGDNYGYTF.

With regard to this clonotype: At one boundary the junction diverges from the germline segment, which might be a read error. This chain connects TRBV13 to TRBJ2-7; weak D call: TRBD2 (6 bases). Germline CDR1 PRHDT, CDR2 FYEKMQ (reference sequence). The length of the CDR3 is 13 residues. The CDR3 coding sequence is TGTGCCAGCAGCAGCCGGGACTCCGACGAGCAGTACTTC. It is translated as CASSSRDSDEQYF. Full variable domain (remainder filled in from reference TRBV13 and TRBJ2-7): AAGVIQSPRHLIKEKRETATLKCYPIPRHDTVYWYQQGPGQDPQFLISFYEKMQSDKGSIPDRFSAQQFSDYHSELNMSSLELGDSALYFCASSSRDSDEQYFGPGTRLTVT.

The rearrangement links TRBV5-1 to TRBJ2-3, with a possible D match to TRBD2 (5 bases). The V gene lost 0 bases and the J gene lost 1 base, with 9 bases spanning the gap. Germline assignment: CDR1 SGHRS and CDR2 YFSETQ. The CDR3 sequence is 15 residues long. CDR3 coding DNA: TGCGCCAGCAGCTTGGCTAGACTACGCACAGATACGCAGTATTTT. Its protein is CASSLARLRTDTQYF.

V gene TRBV30 combines with J gene TRBJ1-2; no definite D call. The V gene's germline CDR1 is GTSNPN and CDR2 SVGIG (reference sequence). The CDR3 runs to 14 residues. The V gene lost 2 bases and the J gene lost 0 bases, with 10 bases spanning the gap. The DNA of the CDR3 is TGTGCCTGGAGTCACAGACGATCTAACTATGGCTACACCTTC. This sequence encodes CAWSHRRSNYGYTF.

This clonotype was seen more than once but under ten times. V gene TRBV7-9 combines with J gene TRBJ2-3; D is perhaps TRBD2 (5 bases). The germline V gene encodes CDR1 SEHNR and CDR2 FQNEAQ (reference sequence). The CDR3 totals 14 residues. The V end lost 0 bases, the J end lost 5 bases, and 9 bases lay between the germline ends. The CDR3 coding sequence is TGTGCCAGCAGCTTAGCTACGGGGAAAGATACGCAGTATTTT. Its translation: CASSLATGKDTQYF.

This clonotype was counted ten times or more. The chain links TRBV19 to TRBJ2-7; 11 positions match TRBD2. The CDR3 spans 15 residues. Per the germline V gene, CDR1 is LNHDA and CDR2 is SQIVND (reference sequence). After removal of 6 bases from V and 1 base from J, the junction contained 5 bases not matched to a gene. For the CDR3, the DNA is TGTGCCAGTAGCCCCACTAGCGGGAGTTCCTACGAGCAGTACTTC. Protein sequence: CASSPTSGSSYEQYF.

This sequence joins TRBV3-1 and TRBJ2-7; D remains ambiguous. Trimming removed 0 bases at V and 5 bases at J, with 14 bases between. This CDR3 spans 15 amino acids. Germline V gene sequence: CDR1 LGHDT, CDR2 YNNKEL (reference sequence). The CDR3 nucleotides read TGTGCCAGCAGCCAAGAGGGGATCCAGACGAACGAGCAGTACTTC. Translation gives CASSQEGIQTNEQYF.

The chain links TRBV29-1 to TRBJ2-7; D is unclear. The V end lost 5 bases, the J end lost 0 bases, and 17 bases lay between the germline ends. This CDR3 region has 15 residues. CDR1 and CDR2 (germline): SQVTM, ANQGSEA. CDR3 protein: CSVLPAAVSSYEQYF. The CDR3 coding sequence is TGCAGCGTTTTGCCCGCTGCGGTGAGCTCCTACGAGCAGTACTTC.